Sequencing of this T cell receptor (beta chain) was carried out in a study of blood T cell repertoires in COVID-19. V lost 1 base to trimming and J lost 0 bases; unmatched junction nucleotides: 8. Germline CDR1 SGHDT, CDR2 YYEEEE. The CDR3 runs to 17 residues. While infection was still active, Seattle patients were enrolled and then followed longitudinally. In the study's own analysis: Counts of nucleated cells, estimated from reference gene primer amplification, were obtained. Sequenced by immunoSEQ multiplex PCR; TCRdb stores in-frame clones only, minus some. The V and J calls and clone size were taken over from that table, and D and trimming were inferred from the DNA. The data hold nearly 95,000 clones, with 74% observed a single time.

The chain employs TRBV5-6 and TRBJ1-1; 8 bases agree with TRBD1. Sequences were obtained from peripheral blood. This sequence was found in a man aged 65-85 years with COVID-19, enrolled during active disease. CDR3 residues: CASSLPGTGIMNTEAFF. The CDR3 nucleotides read TGTGCCAGCAGCTTGCCCGGGACAGGTATCATGAACACTGAAGCTTTCTTT.